Below, 9 T cell receptor beta chains from the same sample are listed, as sequenced in a study of cytomegalovirus exposure and HLA in healthy donors. This PCR relied on a set of 60 Vbeta primers and 13 Jbeta primers. This table comes from immunoSEQ multiplex PCR, and its TCRdb copy is limited to in-frame clones, with some not included. The sample holds over 40,000 clones. The sequencing input was PBMCs. These receptors originate from a man aged 25 to 40 in good health and CMV-seronegative.

The chain uses TRBV9 and TRBJ1-2, with 9 bases aligning to TRBD1. Germline CDR1 reads SGDLS; CDR2 reads YYNGEE. The CDR3 contains 15 residues. J was trimmed by 5 bases and V by 3 bases; bases with no gene match: 8. The CDR3 sequence: CASSAGDREWYGYTF. DNA of the CDR3: TGTGCCAGCAGCGCCGGGGACAGGGAGTGGTATGGCTACACCTTC. Together with reference TRBV9 and TRBJ1-2, the CDR3 gives the full variable domain: DSGVTQTPKHLITATGQRVTLRCSPRSGDLSVYWYQQSLDQGLQFLIQYYNGEERAKGNILERFSAQQFPDLHSELNLSSLELGDSALYFCASSAGDREWYGYTFGSGTRLTVV.

V gene TRBV6-5 combines with J gene TRBJ1-2, with 7 positions matching TRBD1. The J segment lost 2 bases and the V segment lost 5 bases, leaving 8 bases of the junction unmatched. Germline assignment: CDR1 MNHEY and CDR2 SVGAGI. This CDR3 contains 15 residues. The CDR3: CASSKRTGVNYGYTF. The CDR3 DNA is TGTGCCAGCAGTAAACGGACAGGAGTAAACTATGGCTACACCTTC.

The genes are TRBV7-8 and TRBJ2-7; no reliable D call. Between the trimmed V and J ends, which lost 3 bases and 2 bases, there was a span of 14 bases. In germline, CDR1 is SGHVS, CDR2 FQNEAQ. The CDR3 spans 15 residues. Here the CDR3 reads CASSFVAQDPYEQYF. CDR3 in DNA: TGTGCCAGCAGCTTTGTCGCCCAGGATCCCTACGAGCAGTACTTC.

The chain employs TRBV4-1 and TRBJ2-7; 12 nucleotides match TRBD2. Germline V gene data show CDR1 as MGHRA and CDR2 as YSYEKL. Germline trimming cut 4 bases from V and 2 bases from J; bases unmatched to any gene: 3. The CDR3 is made up of 15 amino acids. CDR3 amino acids: CASSPRTSGTYEQYF. Here the CDR3 DNA reads TGCGCCAGCAGCCCCAGGACTAGCGGGACCTACGAGCAGTACTTC.

The chain recombines TRBV29-1 with TRBJ1-2; D possibly corresponds to TRBD1 (5 bases). The V gene lost 7 bases and the J gene lost 4 bases, with 16 bases spanning the gap. The length of the CDR3 is 13 residues. The germline CDR1 and CDR2 sequences are SQVTM and ANQGSEA. For the CDR3, the DNA is TGCAGCGCCACCTCCCGGGGGTCCTATGGCTACACCTTC. It specifies CSATSRGSYGYTF.

The chain is built from TRBV4-2 and TRBJ2-3; 8 bases map to TRBD2. Germline CDR1 and CDR2: LGHNA and YNFKEQ. Unmatched junction bases numbered 7, after V lost 1 base and J lost 4 bases. CDR3 length: 16 residues. For the CDR3, the DNA is TGTGCCAGCAGCCAAGCCGGGGCGGGGGGTTCAGATACGCAGTATTTT. Protein product: CASSQAGAGGSDTQYF.

This chain links TRBV7-9 with TRBJ1-5; D remains ambiguous. The V and J ends lost 3 bases and 2 bases respectively, with 5 bases between them. Germline values: CDR1 SEHNR, CDR2 FQNEAQ (reference sequence). This CDR3 has 13 residues. CDR3 amino acids: CASSLSGNQPQHF. The CDR3 DNA is TGTGCCAGCAGCTTGAGTGGCAATCAGCCCCAGCATTTT.

V usage is TRBV12-2 and J usage is TRBJ1-5; the table names TRBD1, a call not compared with the DNA. TRBV12-2 is labeled a pseudogene. The CDR3 is made up of 15 amino acids. The CDR3 loop reads CASRPARGSGQPQHF. DNA for the CDR3: TGTGCAAGTCGCCCCGCTAGGGGTTCTGGCCAGCCCCAGCATTTT.

V gene TRBV7-2 combines with J gene TRBJ1-6, with 7 bases matching TRBD1. The CDR3 has 14 residues. The junction had 7 bases not matched to a gene; V was cut back by 6 bases and J by 8 bases. Per germline, CDR1 SGHTA and CDR2 FQGNSA. The CDR3 DNA reads TGTGCCAGCAGATTACAGGGGAACCATTCACCCCTCCACTTT. It translates to CASRLQGNHSPLHF. Complete variable domain (other parts from reference TRBV7-2 and TRBJ1-6): GAGVSQSPSNKVTEKGKDVELRCDPISGHTALYWYRQSLGQGLEFLIYFQGNSAPDKSGLPSDRFSAERTGGSVSTLTIQRTQQEDSAVYLCASRLQGNHSPLHFGNGTRLTVT.